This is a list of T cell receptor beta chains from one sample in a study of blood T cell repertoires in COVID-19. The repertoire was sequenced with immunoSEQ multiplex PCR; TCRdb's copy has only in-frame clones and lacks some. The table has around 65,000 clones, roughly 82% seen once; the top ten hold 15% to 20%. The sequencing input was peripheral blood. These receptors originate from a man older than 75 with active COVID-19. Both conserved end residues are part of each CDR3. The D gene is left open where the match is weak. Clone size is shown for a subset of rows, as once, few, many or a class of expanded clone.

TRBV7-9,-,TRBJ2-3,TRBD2,CASSPPAGATDTQYF,TGTGCCAGCAGCCCCCCAGCGGGGGCTACAGATACGCAGTATTTT
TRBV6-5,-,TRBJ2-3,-,CASSPRGGPTDTQYF,TGTGCCAGCAGTCCCCGGGGAGGTCCCACAGATACGCAGTATTTT
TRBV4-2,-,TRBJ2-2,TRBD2,CASSQVAAGGVGELFF,TGTGCCAGCAGCCAAGTGGCAGCGGGGGGCGTGGGGGAGCTGTTTTTT
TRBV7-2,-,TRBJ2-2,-,CASSLVSNTGELFF,TGTGCCAGCAGCTTAGTATCGAACACCGGGGAGCTGTTTTTT
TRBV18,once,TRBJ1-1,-,CASSPDTNTEAFF,TGTGCCAGCTCTCCAGACACGAACACTGAAGCTTTCTTT
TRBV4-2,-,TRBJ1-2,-,CASSQDRRGIDGYTF,TGTGCCAGCAGCCAAGATAGGAGAGGGATTGATGGCTACACCTTC
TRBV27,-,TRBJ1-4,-,CASSFAAGGKLFF,TGTGCCAGCAGTTTTGCAGCTGGAGGAAAACTGTTTTTT
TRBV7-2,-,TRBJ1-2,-,CASSTETTGSYGYTF,TGTGCCAGCAGCACCGAGACAACAGGGTCCTATGGCTACACCTTC
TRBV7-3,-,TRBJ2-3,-,CASSSNRGAVEPATLDTQYF,TGTGCCAGCAGCTCAAATCGCGGCGCCGTGGAGCCGGCCACACTGGATACGCAGTATTTT
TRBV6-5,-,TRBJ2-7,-,CASTQRQSSYEQYF,TGTGCCAGCACCCAGAGACAGAGCTCCTACGAGCAGTACTTC
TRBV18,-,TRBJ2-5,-,CASSPPTIRKQETQYF,TGTGCCAGCTCACCACCGACAATCAGAAAACAAGAGACCCAGTACTTC
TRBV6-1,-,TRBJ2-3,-,CASSEVVTDTQYF,TGTGCCAGCAGTGAAGTCGTCACAGATACGCAGTATTTT
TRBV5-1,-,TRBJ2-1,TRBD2,CASSLVGTRINEQFF,TGCGCCAGCAGCTTGGTCGGGACTAGAATCAATGAGCAGTTCTTC
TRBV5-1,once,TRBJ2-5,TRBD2,CASTGLAGGQLRGTQYF,TGCGCCAGCACGGGACTAGCGGGGGGCCAACTTCGGGGGACCCAGTACTTC
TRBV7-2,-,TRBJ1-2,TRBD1,CASDPGQGGGYGYTF,TGTGCCAGCGACCCGGGACAGGGGGGGGGCTATGGCTACACCTTC
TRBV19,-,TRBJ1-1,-,CASTSQEQNTEAFF,TGTGCCAGTACATCACAGGAACAGAACACTGAAGCTTTCTTT
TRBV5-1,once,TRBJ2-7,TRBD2,CASSLGLAGGSYEQYF,TGCGCCAGCAGCTTGGGACTAGCGGGGGGGTCCTACGAGCAGTACTTC
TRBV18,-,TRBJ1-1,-,CASSPRGSNTEAFF,TGTGCCAGCTCACCGAGAGGATCGAACACTGAAGCTTTCTTT
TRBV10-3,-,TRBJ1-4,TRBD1,CAISETGGNEKLFF,TGTGCCATCAGTGAGACAGGGGGTAATGAAAAACTGTTTTTT
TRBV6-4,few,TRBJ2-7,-,CATLRRIEQYF,TGTGCCACACTACGTCGGATCGAGCAGTACTTC
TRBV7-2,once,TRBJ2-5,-,CASSPMTEGTQYF,TGTGCCAGCAGTCCAATGACGGAGGGGACCCAGTACTTC
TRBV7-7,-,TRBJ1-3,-,CASIHTTGSGNTIYF,TGTGCCAGCATCCATACGACAGGCTCTGGAAACACCATATATTTT
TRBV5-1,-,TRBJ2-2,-,CASSFSGHVNTGELFF,TGCGCCAGCAGCTTTTCGGGACACGTAAACACCGGGGAGCTGTTTTTT
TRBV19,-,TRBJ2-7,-,CASSPAGGYEQYF,TGTGCCAGTAGTCCCGCCGGGGGTTACGAGCAGTACTTC
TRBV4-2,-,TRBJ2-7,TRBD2,CASSQAGGAIIYEQYF,TGTGCCAGCAGCCAGGCCGGGGGGGCTATTATCTACGAGCAGTACTTC
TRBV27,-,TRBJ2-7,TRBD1,CASSFLPGQQYEQYF,TGTGCCAGCAGTTTTCTTCCGGGACAGCAGTACGAGCAGTACTTC
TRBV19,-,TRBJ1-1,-,CASTEGSSRRIF,TGTGCCAGTACCGAGGGAAGTAGCCGGCGAATCTTT
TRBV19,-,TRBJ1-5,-,CASSIRPPGGNQPQHF,TGTGCCAGTAGTATCAGGCCTCCCGGTGGCAATCAGCCCCAGCATTTT
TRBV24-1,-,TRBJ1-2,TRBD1,CATSDSPGQGSNYGYTF,TGTGCCACCAGTGATTCCCCGGGACAGGGATCTAACTATGGCTACACCTTC
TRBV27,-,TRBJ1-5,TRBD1,CASSFGQGNQPQHF,TGTGCCAGCAGTTTCGGACAGGGCAATCAGCCCCAGCATTTT
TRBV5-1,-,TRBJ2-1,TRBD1,CASSRDSISYNEQFF,TGCGCCAGCAGCCGGGACAGCATATCCTACAATGAGCAGTTCTTC
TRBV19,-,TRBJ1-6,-,CASTLGQLPPLHF,TGTGCCAGTACCCTTGGACAGCTCCCACCCCTCCACTTT
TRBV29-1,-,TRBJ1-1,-,CSASQGSEAFF,TGCAGCGCTTCTCAGGGGAGTGAAGCTTTCTTT
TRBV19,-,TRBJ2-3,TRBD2,CASSILGLAADTQYF,TGTGCCAGTAGTATCCTCGGACTAGCTGCAGATACGCAGTATTTT
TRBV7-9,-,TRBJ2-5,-,CASSLGGNFGETQYF,TGTGCCAGCAGCTTAGGAGGGAATTTCGGAGAGACCCAGTACTTC
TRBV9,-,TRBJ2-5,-,CASSPSSGGETQYF,TGTGCCAGCAGCCCTTCATCAGGAGGAGAGACCCAGTACTTC
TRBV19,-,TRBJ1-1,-,CASIFGQGNTEAFF,TGTGCCAGTATCTTCGGACAAGGCAACACTGAAGCTTTCTTT
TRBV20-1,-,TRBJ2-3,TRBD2,CSASRGRVVDTQYF,TGCAGTGCTAGTCGGGGGAGGGTAGTAGATACGCAGTATTTT
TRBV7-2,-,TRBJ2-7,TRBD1,CASSSGQGVYEQYF,TGTGCCAGCAGTTCCGGACAGGGAGTCTACGAGCAGTACTTC
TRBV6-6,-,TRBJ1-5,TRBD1,CASSSQGENQPQHF,TGTGCCAGCAGTTCACAGGGGGAAAATCAGCCCCAGCATTTT
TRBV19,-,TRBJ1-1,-,CASRMGTSSEAFF,TGTGCCAGCCGCATGGGCACTTCTTCGGAAGCTTTCTTT
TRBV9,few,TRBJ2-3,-,CASSADSPPTDTQYF,TGTGCCAGCAGCGCCGACTCGCCCCCCACAGATACGCAGTATTTT
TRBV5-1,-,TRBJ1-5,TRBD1,CASSSGQVGQPQHF,TGCGCCAGCAGCTCGGGACAGGTGGGTCAGCCCCAGCATTTT
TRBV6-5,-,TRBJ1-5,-,CASCGGQGQPQHF,TGTGCCAGCTGCGGGGGGCAAGGGCAGCCCCAGCATTTT
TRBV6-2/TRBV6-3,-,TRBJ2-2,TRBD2,CASSYRLAGGPNTGELFF,TGTGCCAGCAGTTACCGCCTAGCGGGGGGGCCGAACACCGGGGAGCTGTTTTTT
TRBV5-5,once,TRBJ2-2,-,CASSLVAGNTGELFF,TGTGCCAGCAGCTTGGTGGCAGGGAACACCGGGGAGCTGTTTTTT
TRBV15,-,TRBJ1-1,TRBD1,CATSSRTGGGSAEAFF,TGTGCCACCAGCTCACGGACAGGGGGCGGATCTGCTGAAGCTTTCTTT
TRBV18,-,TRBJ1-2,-,CASSHNDYGYTF,TGTGCCAGCTCCCACAACGACTATGGCTACACCTTC
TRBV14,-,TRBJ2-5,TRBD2,CASSPGKRGGGETQYF,TGTGCCAGCAGCCCCGGAAAGCGGGGGGGCGGGGAGACCCAGTACTTC
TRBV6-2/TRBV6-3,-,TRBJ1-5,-,CASSYGQGNQPQHF,TGTGCCAGCAGTTATGGGCAGGGCAATCAGCCCCAGCATTTT
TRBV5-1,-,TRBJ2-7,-,CASSLAQLTTYEQYF,TGCGCCAGCAGCTTGGCACAGCTGACAACCTACGAGCAGTACTTC
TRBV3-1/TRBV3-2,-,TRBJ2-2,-,CASSPIANTGELFF,TGTGCCAGCAGCCCGATAGCCAACACCGGGGAGCTGTTTTTT
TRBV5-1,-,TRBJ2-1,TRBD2,CASSSGGLARYNEQFF,TGCGCCAGCAGCTCGGGAGGACTAGCGAGATACAATGAGCAGTTCTTC
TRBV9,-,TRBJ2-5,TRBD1,CASSVGVGTAKQETQYF,TGTGCCAGCAGCGTAGGCGTAGGGACAGCGAAGCAAGAGACCCAGTACTTC
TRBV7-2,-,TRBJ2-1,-,CASSPLQGINEQFF,TGTGCCAGCAGCCCATTACAGGGAATCAATGAGCAGTTCTTC
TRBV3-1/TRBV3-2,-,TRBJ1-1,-,CASSRGGTYTEAFF,TGTGCCAGCAGCCGCGGAGGGACCTACACTGAAGCTTTCTTT
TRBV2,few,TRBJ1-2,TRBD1,CASSEDHRQGDGYTF,TGTGCCAGCAGTGAAGACCATCGACAGGGTGATGGCTACACCTTC